In this sample, the clone carrying this T cell receptor beta chain turned up a few times. What it binds is not known. The data are from a study of identical twins. MiXCR, applied by TCRdb to the 5' RACE reads, yields one record per CDR3 protein. The sample holds around 490,000 distinct CDR3 sequences, around 20% seen once. The V gene's germline CDR1 is SGHAT and CDR2 FQNNGV. V gave up 8 bases and J gave up 5 bases, with 25 bases separating them. This CDR3 is built from 16 residues. Healthy Caucasians made up all donors. Study-level results: High-abundance cord blood beta clonotypes had fewer insertions; memory repertoires showed none.

The same data also contributed to another study, on yellow fever vaccine responses in identical twins.

V usage is TRBV11-2 and J usage is TRBJ2-7, with D possibly being TRBD1 (6 bases). The sequencing input was CD4+ T cells sorted from blood. The sequence was collected from a young woman in good health. This chain's CDR3 is CASGDFTGNPNHEQYV. Written as DNA, the CDR3 is TGTGCCAGCGGCGATTTTACAGGGAATCCGAACCACGAGCAGTACGTC.